Shown below are 27 T cell receptor beta chains from a single sample sequenced in a study of control samples from healthy donors and cancer patients. Clones were read by immunoSEQ multiplex PCR, and TCRdb kept only the in-frame ones, dropping some. This sample has approximately 81,000 clones, with roughly 93% found just once. The sample comprised blood. These receptors were taken from a woman aged 18-30 years in good health.

This clone is deemed medium-sized. CDR3 nucleotide sequence: TGTGCCAGTAACACCCGGGACATCTATGGCTACACCTTC. Translated, it gives CASNTRDIYGYTF. The chain has TRBV19 and TRBJ1-2; D might be TRBD1 (6 bases). V dropped 7 bases and J dropped 4 bases, with 13 bases sitting between them. Germline loops: CDR1 LNHDA, CDR2 SQIVND (reference sequence). This CDR3 region has 13 residues.

The rearrangement links TRBV18 to TRBJ2-5, with 7 bases identical to TRBD1. The CDR3 is made up of 12 amino acids. Germline V gives CDR1 KGHSH, CDR2 LQKENI. Trimming at V came to 3 bases and at J to 7 bases, leaving 2 bases not matched to a gene. CDR3 amino acids: CASSPDRRTQYF. The CDR3 region has the DNA TGTGCCAGCTCACCGGACAGGAGGACCCAGTACTTC.

This sequence joins TRBV5-4 and TRBJ1-2, with 7 positions matching TRBD1. There are 15 residues in the CDR3. Per the germline V gene, CDR1 is SGHNT and CDR2 is YYREEE (reference sequence). V trimming: 9 bases; J trimming: 9 bases; junction bases outside the gene matches: 20. The CDR3 DNA reads TGTGCCACGCAAGACAGGGTGGTGGGGGGAGAAAGCTACACCTTC. Protein product: CATQDRVVGGESYTF.

The chain couples TRBV2 to TRBJ1-5; no clear D gene. Trimming removed 3 bases from V and 6 bases from J, with 12 bases in between. The CDR3 covers 14 residues. From germline, CDR1 is SNHLY and CDR2 FYNNEI. The CDR3 bases are TGTGCCAGCAGTGATTCGGCACAAACTCAGCCCCAGCATTTT. Translation: CASSDSAQTQPQHF.

The chain uses TRBV25-1 and TRBJ1-4, with TRBD1 as a possible D gene (6 bases). CDR1 is MGHDK and CDR2 is SYGVNS in the germline V gene. This CDR3 spans 15 amino acids. V was shortened by 1 base and J by 7 bases, with 13 bases between the two germline ends. The CDR3 coding sequence is TGTGCCAGCAGTGAATTCAGGGCAGGGGCTGAAAAACTGTTTTTT. Its protein product is CASSEFRAGAEKLFF.

The CDR3 DNA sequence: TGTGCCAGTAGTGAGACGGATAACTATGGCTACACCTTC. The encoded protein is CASSETDNYGYTF. This chain joins TRBV19 and TRBJ1-2, with D uncertain. The germline V gene has CDR1 LNHDA and CDR2 SQIVND (reference sequence). This CDR3 has 13 amino acids. V was pared by 5 bases and J by 1 base, with 8 bases between.

This chain joins TRBV28 and TRBJ1-1; D perhaps matches TRBD1 (6 bases). CDR1 and CDR2 from the germline V gene are MDHEN and SYDVKM. Trimming took 11 bases from V and 1 from J, leaving 17 bases between them. This CDR3 region has 14 residues. The CDR3 loop is CAGISGTKNTEAFF. Written as DNA, the CDR3 is TGTGCCGGGATCTCCGGGACAAAGAACACTGAAGCTTTCTTT.

The chain recombines TRBV6-5 with TRBJ2-3; TRBD2 agrees at 9 bases. The CDR3 is 15 amino acids. The V and J ends lost 2 bases and 2 bases, in that order; junction bases with no gene match: 2. Per germline, CDR1 MNHEY and CDR2 SVGAGI. The CDR3 spells CASSYGGGATDTQYF. CDR3 in DNA: TGTGCCAGCAGTTACGGCGGGGGGGCCACAGATACGCAGTATTTT.

This sequence joins TRBV15 and TRBJ1-1; D might be TRBD1 (5 bases). The V gene lost 2 bases and the J gene lost 1 base, with 14 bases spanning the gap. This CDR3 is 16 amino acids long. From germline, CDR1 is LNHNV and CDR2 YYDKDF (reference sequence). This chain's CDR3 is CATSRYGAGQNTEAFF. In nucleotides, the CDR3 is TGTGCCACCAGCAGATATGGGGCCGGACAGAACACTGAAGCTTTCTTT.

The rearrangement links TRBV15 to TRBJ1-4, with 10 bases identical to TRBD1. The CDR3 is 14 residues long. The junction had 0 bases not matched to a gene; V was cut back by 1 base and J by 7 bases. The germline V gene has CDR1 LNHNV and CDR2 YYDKDF (reference sequence). CDR3 amino acids: CATSRGTGGEKLFF. The CDR3 nucleotides are TGTGCCACCAGCAGAGGGACAGGGGGTGAAAAACTGTTTTTT.

This chain links TRBV6-8 with TRBJ2-3, with D possibly TRBD2 on 7 matching bases. This CDR3 has 23 amino acids. Trimming took off 5 bases at V and 2 bases at J, with 38 bases between the two ends. Germline V CDR1 and CDR2: MNHGY, SAAAGT. Here the CDR3 reads CASSPWGRTGRGVLGYFTDTQYF. Written as DNA, the CDR3 is TGTGCCAGCAGTCCCTGGGGGAGAACGGGGAGGGGGGTCTTGGGCTACTTCACAGATACGCAGTATTTT.

The chain carries TRBV7-9 and TRBJ1-1; 8 positions agree with TRBD1. The V segment lost 4 bases and the J segment 8 bases; nucleotides outside the gene matches: 21. The CDR3 runs to 18 residues. Germline V gene data show CDR1 as SEHNR and CDR2 as FQNEAQ (reference sequence). The CDR3 DNA reads TGTGCCAGCAGCTCACGTCAGGGGACCCGACAGGGGACCTACGAAGCTTTCTTT. Translated: CASSSRQGTRQGTYEAFF.

The chain employs TRBV9 and TRBJ2-5, with 13 bases fitting TRBD2. The CDR3 has 16 residues. In germline, CDR1 is SGDLS, CDR2 YYNGEE. The J segment lost 4 bases and the V segment lost 4 bases, leaving 7 bases of the junction unmatched. The CDR3 DNA sequence: TGTGCCAGCAGCCCCCGCACTAGCGGGAGGGGAGAGACCCAGTACTTC. It translates to CASSPRTSGRGETQYF.

The rearrangement links TRBV6-6 to TRBJ2-3, with a weak D call TRBD2 (5 bases). The CDR3 consists of 14 residues. Germline CDR1 is MNHNY and CDR2 is SVGAGI (reference sequence). V was cut by 6 bases and J by 2 bases, with 12 bases left in between. The CDR3 here is CASSWTGNTDTQYF. In DNA form, the CDR3 reads TGTGCCAGCAGCTGGACTGGGAACACAGATACGCAGTATTTT.

The chain uses TRBV27 and TRBJ2-7, with TRBD1 as a possible D gene (6 bases). The CDR3 covers 13 residues. The germline V gene has CDR1 MNHEY and CDR2 SMNVEV (reference sequence). Trimming left V 8 bases short and J 3 bases short, with 14 bases between. DNA of the CDR3: TGTGCCAGCCACTCGTCGGGACACTACGAGCAGTACTTC. Translated: CASHSSGHYEQYF.

A single count supports this clone. This chain links TRBV6-5 with TRBJ2-7; D tentatively reads TRBD1 or TRBD2 (5 bases each). This CDR3 spans 16 amino acids. The germline CDR1 and CDR2 sequences are MNHEY and SVGAGI. V was clipped by 0 bases and J by 2 bases, with 14 bases between them. CDR3 loop: CASSYSAAGSTYEQYF. The CDR3, as DNA: TGTGCCAGCAGTTACTCCGCGGCAGGGAGCACCTACGAGCAGTACTTC.

The chain links TRBV1 to TRBJ1-5. TRBV1 constitutes a pseudogene. The CDR3 is made up of 12 amino acids. The CDR3 reads CTSNKKQQPQHF. The CDR3 DNA reads TGCACCAGCAACAAGAAGCAGCAGCCCCAGCATTTT.

This rearrangement joins TRBV27 to TRBJ2-2; 7 bases align to TRBD2. Germline V gene sequence: CDR1 MNHEY, CDR2 SMNVEV (reference sequence). The CDR3 sequence is 16 residues long. V trimming: 3 bases; J trimming: 5 bases; junction bases outside the gene matches: 9. The CDR3 spells CASSFFPGRTTGELFF. In nucleotides, the CDR3 is TGTGCCAGCAGTTTTTTTCCCGGGAGGACGACCGGGGAGCTGTTTTTT.

The genes are TRBV10-3 and TRBJ2-2; TRBD2 agrees at 8 bases. This CDR3 region has 16 residues. From germline, CDR1 is ENHRY and CDR2 SYGVKD. The V and J ends lost 6 bases and 3 bases, in that order; junction bases with no gene match: 9. The CDR3 sequence: CAIRGTTSGDTGELFF. CDR3 DNA: TGTGCCATCAGGGGGACTACTAGCGGAGACACCGGGGAGCTGTTTTTT.

The chain uses TRBV19 and TRBJ2-3; TRBD2 matches at 9 bases. Trimming at V came to 7 bases and at J to 2 bases, leaving 4 bases not matched to a gene. CDR1 and CDR2 (germline): LNHDA, SQIVND (reference sequence). The length of the CDR3 is 14 residues. The CDR3 nucleotides are TGTGCCAGTACGGGCGGGGGGGTCACAGATACGCAGTATTTT. It encodes CASTGGGVTDTQYF.

The chain uses TRBV5-6 and TRBJ2-3; 8 bases are shared with TRBD2. Trimming cost V 2 bases and J 3 bases; bases outside gene matches: 8. The CDR3 covers 16 residues. CDR1 is SGHDT and CDR2 is YYEEEE in the germline V gene. As DNA, the CDR3 is TGTGCCAGCAGCTTCGGGAGGGCCCTCGAAACAGATACGCAGTATTTT. The encoded protein is CASSFGRALETDTQYF.

The rearrangement uses TRBV29-1 and TRBJ1-2, with 9 bases matching TRBD1. CDR3 length equals 14 residues. J lost 5 bases, V lost 0 bases, and 4 bases had no gene match. CDR1 is SQVTM, CDR2 ANQGSEA, per germline. CDR3 protein: CSVEDPQGAYGYTF. The CDR3 DNA reads TGCAGCGTTGAAGATCCACAGGGGGCGTATGGCTACACCTTC. Full variable domain (outside the CDR3, taken from reference TRBV29-1 and TRBJ1-2): SAVISQKPSRDICQRGTSLTIQCQVDSQVTMMFWYRQQPGQSLTLIATANQGSEATYESGFVIDKFPISRPNLTFSTLTVSNMSPEDSSIYLCSVEDPQGAYGYTFGSGTRLTVV.

The chain uses TRBV2 and TRBJ1-6; 9 bases line up with TRBD1. V shed 6 bases, J shed 9 bases, and the junction held 3 bases outside the gene matches. This CDR3 spans 13 amino acids. The germline CDR1 and CDR2 sequences are SNHLY and FYNNEI. The CDR3 region is CASRGTGSSPLHF. The CDR3 bases are TGTGCCAGCAGAGGGACAGGGAGTTCACCCCTCCACTTT.

V gene TRBV21-1 combines with J gene TRBJ2-1; the table's D call, TRBD1, has no DNA check behind it. TRBV21-1 is a pseudogene. The length of the CDR3 is 17 residues. The CDR3 DNA sequence: TGTGCCAGCAGCAAAGAGAGGGACAGGGTATTCGACAATGAGCAGTTCTTC. Translating it yields CASSKERDRVFDNEQFF.

The rearrangement links TRBV7-2 to TRBJ2-7; TRBD1 aligns across 7 bases. The CDR3 has 15 amino acids. After removal of 1 base from V and 2 bases from J, the junction contained 5 bases not matched to a gene. Germline V gene lookup returns CDR1 SGHTA and CDR2 FQGNSA. The CDR3 here is CASSLDGTVPYEQYF. Written as DNA, the CDR3 is TGTGCCAGCAGCTTAGACGGGACAGTTCCCTACGAGCAGTACTTC.

J is TRBJ1-1 and V is TRBV18; D unresolved. The V end was cut by 2 bases, the J end by 4 bases, with 8 bases between. From germline, CDR1 is KGHSH and CDR2 LQKENI. The CDR3 has 13 residues. The CDR3 bases are TGTGCCAGCTCACCATCCAGAGGCACTGAAGCTTTCTTT. Its protein product is CASSPSRGTEAFF.

V usage is TRBV11-2 and J usage is TRBJ2-2; no clear D gene. The CDR3 covers 15 residues. CDR1 and CDR2 (germline): SGHAT, FQNNGV. The V end was cut by 2 bases, the J end by 4 bases, with 11 bases between. The CDR3 region has the DNA TGTGCCAGCAGCTTACAGGTGGCTGTCACCGGGGAGCTGTTTTTT. Translated: CASSLQVAVTGELFF.